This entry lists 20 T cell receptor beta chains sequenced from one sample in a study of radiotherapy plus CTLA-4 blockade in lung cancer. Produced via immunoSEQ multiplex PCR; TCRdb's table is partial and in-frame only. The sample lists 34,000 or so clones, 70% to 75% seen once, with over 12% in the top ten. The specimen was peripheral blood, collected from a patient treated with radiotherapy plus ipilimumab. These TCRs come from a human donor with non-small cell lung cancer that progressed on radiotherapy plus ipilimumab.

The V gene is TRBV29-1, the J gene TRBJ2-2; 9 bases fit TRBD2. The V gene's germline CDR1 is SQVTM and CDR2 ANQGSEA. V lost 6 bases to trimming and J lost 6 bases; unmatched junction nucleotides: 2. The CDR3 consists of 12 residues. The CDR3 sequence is CSVRGGPGELFF. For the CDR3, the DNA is TGCAGCGTGCGGGGGGGACCCGGGGAGCTGTTTTTT.

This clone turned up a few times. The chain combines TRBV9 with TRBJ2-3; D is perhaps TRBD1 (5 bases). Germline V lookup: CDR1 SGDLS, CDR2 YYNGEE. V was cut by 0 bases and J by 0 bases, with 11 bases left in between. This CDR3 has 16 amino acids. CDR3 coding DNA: TGTGCCAGCAGCGTAGGGGGCAGGCGGAGCACAGATACGCAGTATTTT. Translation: CASSVGGRRSTDTQYF.

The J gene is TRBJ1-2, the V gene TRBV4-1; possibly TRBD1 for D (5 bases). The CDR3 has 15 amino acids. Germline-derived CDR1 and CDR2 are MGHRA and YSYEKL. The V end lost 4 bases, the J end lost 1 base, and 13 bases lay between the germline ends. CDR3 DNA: TGCGCCAGCAGCCCGGGGGAGGGGCATAACTATGGCTACACCTTC. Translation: CASSPGEGHNYGYTF.

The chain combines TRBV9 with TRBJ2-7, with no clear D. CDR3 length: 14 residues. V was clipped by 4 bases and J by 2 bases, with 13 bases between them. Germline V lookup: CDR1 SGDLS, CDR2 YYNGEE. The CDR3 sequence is CASSLNSLTYEQYF. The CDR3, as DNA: TGTGCCAGCAGCCTAAACAGCCTCACCTACGAGCAGTACTTC.

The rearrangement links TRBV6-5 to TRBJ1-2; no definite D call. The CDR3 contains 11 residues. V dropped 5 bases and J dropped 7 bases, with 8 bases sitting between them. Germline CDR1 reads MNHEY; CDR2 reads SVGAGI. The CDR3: CASSPLRGYTF. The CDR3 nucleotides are TGTGCCAGCAGTCCCCTGCGTGGCTACACCTTC.

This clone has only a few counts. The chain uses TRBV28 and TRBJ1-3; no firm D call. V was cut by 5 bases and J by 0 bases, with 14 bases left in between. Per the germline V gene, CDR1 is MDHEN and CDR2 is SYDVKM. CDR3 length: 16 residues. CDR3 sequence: CASSTERGNSGNTIYF. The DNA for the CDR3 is TGTGCCAGCAGTACGGAAAGAGGTAACTCTGGAAACACCATATATTTT.

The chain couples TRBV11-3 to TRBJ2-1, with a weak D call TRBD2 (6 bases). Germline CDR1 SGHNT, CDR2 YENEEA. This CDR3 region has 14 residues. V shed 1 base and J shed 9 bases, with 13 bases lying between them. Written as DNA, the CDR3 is TGTGCCAGCAGCTTAGTTGGCCAAGCGGGTGAGCAGTTCTTC. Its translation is CASSLVGQAGEQFF.

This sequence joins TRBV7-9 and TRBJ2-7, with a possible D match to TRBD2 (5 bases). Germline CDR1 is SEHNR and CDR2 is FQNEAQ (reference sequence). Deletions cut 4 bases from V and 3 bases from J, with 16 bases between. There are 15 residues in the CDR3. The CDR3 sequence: CASSSGPDRGYEQYF. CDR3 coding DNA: TGTGCCAGCAGCTCAGGTCCGGACCGGGGCTACGAGCAGTACTTC.

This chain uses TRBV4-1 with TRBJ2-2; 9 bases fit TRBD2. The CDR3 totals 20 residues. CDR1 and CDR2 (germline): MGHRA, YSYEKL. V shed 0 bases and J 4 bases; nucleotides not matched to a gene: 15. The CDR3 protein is CASSQEGSGREGTGTGELFF. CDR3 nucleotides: TGCGCCAGCAGCCAAGAGGGTAGCGGGAGAGAGGGAACGGGCACCGGGGAGCTGTTTTTT.

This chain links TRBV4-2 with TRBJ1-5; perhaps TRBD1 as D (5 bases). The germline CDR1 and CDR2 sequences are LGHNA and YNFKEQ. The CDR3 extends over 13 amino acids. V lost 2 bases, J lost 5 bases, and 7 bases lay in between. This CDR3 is CASSQMGDQPQHF. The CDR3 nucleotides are TGTGCCAGCAGCCAAATGGGGGATCAGCCCCAGCATTTT.

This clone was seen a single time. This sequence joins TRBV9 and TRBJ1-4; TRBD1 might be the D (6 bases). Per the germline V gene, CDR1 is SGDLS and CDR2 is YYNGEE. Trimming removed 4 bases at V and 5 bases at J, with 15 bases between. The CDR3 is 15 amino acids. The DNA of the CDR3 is TGTGCCAGCAGCCTCTCGGACAGACAGAATGAAAAACTGTTTTTT. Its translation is CASSLSDRQNEKLFF.

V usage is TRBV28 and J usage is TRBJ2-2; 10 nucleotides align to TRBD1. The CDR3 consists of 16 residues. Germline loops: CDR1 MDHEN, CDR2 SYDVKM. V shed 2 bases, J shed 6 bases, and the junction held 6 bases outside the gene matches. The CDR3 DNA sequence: TGTGCCAGCAGTTTAATGGACAGGGGGGAAGCCGGGGAGCTGTTTTTT. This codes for CASSLMDRGEAGELFF.

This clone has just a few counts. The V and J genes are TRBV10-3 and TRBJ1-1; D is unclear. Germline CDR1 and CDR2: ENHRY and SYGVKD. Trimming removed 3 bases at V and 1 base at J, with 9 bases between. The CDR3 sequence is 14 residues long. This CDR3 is CAISDGATNTEAFF. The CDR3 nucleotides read TGTGCCATCAGTGATGGAGCCACGAACACTGAAGCTTTCTTT.

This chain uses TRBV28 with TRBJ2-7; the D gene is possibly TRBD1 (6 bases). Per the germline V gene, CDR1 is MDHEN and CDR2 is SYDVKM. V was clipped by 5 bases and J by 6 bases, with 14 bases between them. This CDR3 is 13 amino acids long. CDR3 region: CASSPPDRGEQYF. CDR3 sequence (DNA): TGTGCCAGCAGTCCCCCGGACAGAGGCGAGCAGTACTTC.

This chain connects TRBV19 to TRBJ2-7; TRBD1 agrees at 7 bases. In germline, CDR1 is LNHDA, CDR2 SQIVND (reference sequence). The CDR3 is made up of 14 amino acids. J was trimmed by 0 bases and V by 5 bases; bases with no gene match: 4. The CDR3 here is CASSRDSSSYEQYF. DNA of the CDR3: TGTGCCAGTAGTCGGGACAGTAGCTCCTACGAGCAGTACTTC.

CDR3 DNA: TGCGCCAGCAGCCTGCCAGGGCGCACAGATACGCAGTATTTT. Encoded protein: CASSLPGRTDTQYF. The rearrangement links TRBV4-1 to TRBJ2-3; possibly TRBD1 for D (5 bases). CDR1 MGHRA and CDR2 YSYEKL come from the germline V gene. V gave up 4 bases and J gave up 1 base, with 9 bases separating them. The CDR3 has 14 amino acids.

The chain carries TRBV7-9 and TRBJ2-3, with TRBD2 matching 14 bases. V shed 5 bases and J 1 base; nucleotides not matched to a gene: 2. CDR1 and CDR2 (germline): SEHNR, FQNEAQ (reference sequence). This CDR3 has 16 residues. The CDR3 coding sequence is TGTGCCAGCAGCCAGGGACTAGCGGGAGGCACAGATACGCAGTATTTT. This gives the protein CASSQGLAGGTDTQYF.

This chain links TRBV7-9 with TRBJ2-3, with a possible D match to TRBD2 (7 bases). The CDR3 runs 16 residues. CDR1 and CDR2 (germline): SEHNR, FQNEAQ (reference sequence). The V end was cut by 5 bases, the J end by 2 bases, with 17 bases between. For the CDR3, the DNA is TGTGCCAGCAGCCCCGGGCGGGGGCCGAACACAGATACGCAGTATTTT. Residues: CASSPGRGPNTDTQYF.

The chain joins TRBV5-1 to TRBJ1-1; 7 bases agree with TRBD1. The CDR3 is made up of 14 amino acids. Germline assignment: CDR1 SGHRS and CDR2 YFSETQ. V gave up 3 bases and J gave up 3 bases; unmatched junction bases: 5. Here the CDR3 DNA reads TGCGCCAGCAGCTCACTCCAGGGGGACACTGAAGCTTTCTTT. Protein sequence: CASSSLQGDTEAFF.

The CDR3 loop is CASSLPGWAYGYTF. The DNA of the CDR3 is TGTGCCAGCAGCTTACCAGGGTGGGCCTATGGCTACACCTTC. The chain carries TRBV7-2 and TRBJ1-2; D may be TRBD1 (5 bases). V was clipped by 2 bases and J by 4 bases, with 11 bases between them. CDR1 and CDR2 from the germline V gene are SGHTA and FQGNSA. The CDR3 length is 14 residues.